These 13 T cell receptor beta chains originate from one sample sequenced in a study of prognosis after radiotherapy for stage I lung cancer (dated by TCRdb to the early 2020s). The sequencer was an Illumina HiSeq 3000. Two rounds of multiplex PCR on genomic DNA were used to amplify the TCR beta CDR3 region. In the first round of PCR, primers specific to each TRBV and TRBJ gene were used, and the primer sequences are filed in Chinese patent CN105087789A. TCRdb reanalyzed the raw reads on its own, using fastp at Q25 for trimming and MiXCR for clone calling, and kept in-frame beta chains. Entries that share a CDR3 protein sequence are merged under the most common genes and DNA. The sample table lists roughly 14,000 distinct CDR3 sequences, more than 25% of them with a count of one. Of the sample, 20% to 25% is held by the ten largest clones. Source: PBMCs, taken before or after stereotactic body radiation therapy (not recorded which). Receptor source: a donor over 45 with non-small cell lung cancer.

Worth noting for this clonotype: It differs at one base from a far larger clone, so likely a read error. This rearrangement joins TRBV6-2 or TRBV6-3 to TRBJ2-5; D unresolved. Germline-derived CDR1 and CDR2 are MNHEY and SVGEGT. There are 12 residues in the CDR3. Trimming removed 5 bases from V and 5 bases from J, with 9 bases in between. The CDR3 reads CASSVLWETQYF. Here the CDR3 DNA reads TGTGCCAGCAGTGTTCTATGGGAGACCCAGTACTTC.

As concerns this clonotype: At one end, the junction sequence differs from germline, possibly due to a read error. This sequence joins TRBV30 and TRBJ1-2; no definite D call. This CDR3 is built from 11 residues. Germline CDR1 is GTSNPN and CDR2 is SVGIG (reference sequence). DNA of the CDR3: TGTGCCCGGAGTGATTACCCTGGCTACACATTC. Translating it yields CARSDYPGYTF.

This clonotype was seen a single time. One junction end disagrees with the germline gene, perhaps due to a read error. The rearrangement joins TRBV14 to TRBJ1-1; the match to TRBD1 covers 8 bases. The CDR3 contains 13 residues. CDR1 is SGHDN and CDR2 is FVKESK in the germline V gene. The CDR3 is CASGRTGFAEALF. The CDR3 DNA is TGTGCCAGCGGCCGGACAGGGTTTGCTGAAGCTTTGTTT. Full variable domain (rest looked up from reference TRBV14 and TRBJ1-1): EAGVTQFPSHSVIEKGQTVTLRCDPISGHDNLYWYRRVMGKEIKFLLHFVKESKQDESGMPNNRFLAERTGGTYSTLKVQPAELEDSGVYFCASGRTGFAEALFGQGTRLTVV.

V usage is TRBV6-5 and J usage is TRBJ2-2; D uncertain. Germline V gives CDR1 MNHEY, CDR2 SVGAGI. V was clipped by 2 bases and J by 13 bases, with 17 bases between them. The CDR3 has 14 amino acids. The CDR3 nucleotides read TGTGCCAGCAGTTACGGGATCGGCGCCTGGGGGCTGTTTTTT. This sequence encodes CASSYGIGAWGLFF.

Worth noting for this clonotype: At one of its ends the junction is not consistent with the germline gene, which may arise from a read error. The chain is built from TRBV7-2 and TRBJ2-5; 7 bases line up with TRBD2. The CDR3 runs to 14 residues. CDR1 and CDR2 (germline): SGHTA, FQGNSA. CDR3 loop: CDSADGRTQESQYF. Written as DNA, the CDR3 is TGTGACAGCGCGGACGGGAGGACCCAAGAGAGCCAGTACTTC. Complete variable domain (other parts from reference TRBV7-2 and TRBJ2-5): GAGVSQSPSNKVTEKGKDVELRCDPISGHTALYWYRQSLGQGLEFLIYFQGNSAPDKSGLPSDRFSAERTGGSVSTLTIQRTQQEDSAVYLCDSADGRTQESQYFGPGTRLLVL.

This clonotype was observed many times. The V gene is TRBV6-2 or TRBV6-3, the J gene TRBJ2-3; 14 nucleotides agree with TRBD2. Germline trimming cut 5 bases from V and 4 bases from J; bases unmatched to any gene: 5. This CDR3 contains 16 residues. Germline V gives CDR1 MNHEY, CDR2 SVGEGT. CDR3 DNA sequence: TGTGCCAGCAGTAGGGGACTAGCGGGAGCGTCAGATACGCAGTATTTT. The encoded protein is CASSRGLAGASDTQYF.

To note about this clonotype: An end of the junction does not agree with germline; a read error may underlie this. The chain is built from TRBV6-2 or TRBV6-3 and TRBJ1-6; 9 bases agree with TRBD1. Germline V gives CDR1 MNHEY, CDR2 SVGEGT. The CDR3 runs to 13 residues. CDR3 sequence reads: CASNRDRDSPLNF. The CDR3 coding sequence is TGTGCCAGCAACCGGGACAGGGATTCACCCCTCAACTTC.

Details on this clonotype: The junction and the germline gene differ at one end; a read error may be behind it. This chain joins TRBV7-9 and TRBJ2-2; TRBD2 matches 8 bases. The CDR3 totals 16 residues. Looked up from germline, CDR1 is SEHNR and CDR2 is FQNEAQ (reference sequence). CDR3 residues: CASSAAGLGNTGEPFF. As DNA, the CDR3 is TGTGCCAGCAGCGCAGCGGGACTAGGGAACACCGGGGAGCCGTTTTTT.

This clonotype was observed many times. CDR3 bases: TGTGCCAGCAGTTTCGAGGGAAGAACTGAAGCTTTCTTT. This sequence encodes CASSFEGRTEAFF. The chain has TRBV6-2 or TRBV6-3 and TRBJ1-1; no definite D call. Germline assignment: CDR1 MNHEY and CDR2 SVGEGT. Trimming shortened V by 4 bases and J by 5 bases, and 11 bases separated the two germline ends. This CDR3 contains 13 residues.

The rearrangement links TRBV6-1 to TRBJ2-3; 10 bases are shared with TRBD1. V lost 5 bases, J lost 0 bases, and 20 bases stayed unmatched. The germline CDR1 and CDR2 sequences are MNHNS and SASEGT. This CDR3 is built from 21 residues. In DNA, the CDR3 is TGTGCCAGCAGTAGATATGGGGGGGTGGGACAGGGGACCTTAAGCACAGATACGCAGTATTTT. Encoded protein: CASSRYGGVGQGTLSTDTQYF.

This clonotype is medium-sized by share. This chain joins TRBV7-2 and TRBJ2-3, with a possible D match to TRBD2 (6 bases). This CDR3 is built from 16 residues. With 4 bases removed from V and 3 bases from J, the gap between germline ends came to 17 bases. CDR1 is SGHTA and CDR2 is FQGNSA in the germline V gene. CDR3: CASSSRDAGGTDTQYF. CDR3 nucleotides: TGTGCCAGCAGCTCGCGGGACGCTGGGGGGACAGATACGCAGTATTTT.

In regard to this clonotype: It differs at one base from a far larger clone, so likely a read error. The V call is TRBV6-4, the J call TRBJ2-7, with TRBD1 as a possible D gene (5 bases). The CDR3 has 15 residues. Germline V gene sequence: CDR1 MRHNA, CDR2 SNTAGT. The CDR3 region is CASSENSAGSCEQYF. The CDR3 DNA follows: TGTGCCAGCAGTGAAAATTCTGCAGGGTCCTGCGAGCAGTACTTC.

In its sample, this clonotype was seen a few times. The chain links TRBV5-4 to TRBJ1-2; 8 nucleotides align to TRBD1. The CDR3 runs 17 residues. Germline lookup yields CDR1 SGHNT and CDR2 YYREEE (reference sequence). V was clipped by 0 bases and J by 4 bases; unmatched bases: 11. The CDR3 region has the DNA TGTGCCAGCAGCTTGGGTCTCTTAATGGACAGGGCCTATGGCTACACCTTC. Translating gives CASSLGLLMDRAYGYTF.